This paragraph reports one T cell receptor (beta chain). Its antigen is unknown. The germline V gene has CDR1 MDHEN and CDR2 SYDVKM. Trimming removed 5 bases from V and 5 bases from J; junction bases left unmatched: 11. There are 15 residues in the CDR3. The data were taken from a study of cytomegalovirus exposure and HLA in healthy donors. 60 Vbeta and 13 Jbeta primers were used in PCR. The repertoire was sequenced with immunoSEQ multiplex PCR; TCRdb's copy has only in-frame clones and lacks some. The data contain more than 85,000 clones, roughly 70% of them singletons. Study results and limitations: The likely explanation for a cluster of highly shared sequence variants was sequencing artifact. Among the CMV-associated chains, three were confirmed in vitro as specific for CMV antigens.

This clonotype originated in a woman aged 18 to 35 in good health and CMV-seropositive. Sequenced: PBMCs. V gene TRBV28 combines with J gene TRBJ2-5; 7 bases align to TRBD1. CDR3 loop: CASSHGDRVQETQYF. The CDR3 DNA reads TGTGCCAGCAGTCACGGCGACAGGGTCCAGGAGACCCAGTACTTC.